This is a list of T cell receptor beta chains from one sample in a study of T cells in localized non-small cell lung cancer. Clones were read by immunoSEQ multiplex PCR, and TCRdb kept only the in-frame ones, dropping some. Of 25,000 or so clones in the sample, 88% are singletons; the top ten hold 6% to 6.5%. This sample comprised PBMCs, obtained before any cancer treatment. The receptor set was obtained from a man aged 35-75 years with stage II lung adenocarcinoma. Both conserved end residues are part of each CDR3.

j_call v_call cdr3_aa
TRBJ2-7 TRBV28 CASSQISGTPYEQYF
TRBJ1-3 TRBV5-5 CASRFTTQGSGNTIYF
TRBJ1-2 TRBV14 CASSQIGEEFGHGYTF
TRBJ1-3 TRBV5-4 CASSLPGGPGNTIYF
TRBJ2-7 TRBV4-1 CASSQDGRGTGLEQYF
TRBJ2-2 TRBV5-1 CASSFSGGGTGELLF
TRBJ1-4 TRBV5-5 CASSSTPNGEKLFF
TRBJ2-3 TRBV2 CASSGAAGGPDTQYF
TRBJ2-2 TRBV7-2 CASSQTSGSTGELFF
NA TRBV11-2 CASSFSPLRREGLEQYF
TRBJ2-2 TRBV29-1 CSVAPFDQTGELFF
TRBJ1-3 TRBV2 CASGRQSIYGNTIYF
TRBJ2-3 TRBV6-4 CASSDRGLAGFTDTQYF
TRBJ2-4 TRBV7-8 CASSLVQGPDQYF
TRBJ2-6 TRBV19 CASSMTGGSGANVLTF
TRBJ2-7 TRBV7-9 CASSPPLWAARSYEQYF
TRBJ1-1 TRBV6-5 CASSYGAKNTEAFF
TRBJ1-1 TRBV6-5 CASRTQGSGDTEAFF
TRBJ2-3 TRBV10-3 CAISEQGASDTQYF
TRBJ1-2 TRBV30 CAWSRSYGYTF
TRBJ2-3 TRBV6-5 CASSSLAHTQYF
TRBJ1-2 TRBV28 CASSQTGGYGYTF
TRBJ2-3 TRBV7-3 CASSLAGADTQYF